This T cell receptor beta chain originates from a study of beta chain features in type 1 diabetes. Study findings and constraints: Type 1 diabetes patients had TCRB CDR3s that were shorter (moderately but significantly so) in all four CD4+ subsets.

Blood was collected once per donor into heparin, averaging approximately 110 mL. The authors reverse transcribed all of the isolated RNA, so sequencing captured expressed TCRB transcripts. The repertoire was sequenced with immunoSEQ multiplex PCR; TCRdb's copy has only in-frame clones and lacks some. This table holds about 650,000 clones, 9.5% to 15% found once. Germline V gene sequence: CDR1 MNHNS, CDR2 SASEGT. CDR3 length: 13 residues. This clone was detected only a few times. What it recognizes is unknown. The TCR sequence derives from a man aged 25 to 40 with type 1 diabetes. The source material was naive CD4+ T cells from blood. The chain recombines TRBV6-1 with TRBJ2-5; 7 nucleotides line up with TRBD2. CDR3 region: CAVASGAPETQYF. CDR3 sequence (DNA): TGTGCTGTGGCTAGCGGCGCCCCAGAGACCCAGTACTTC.